This T cell receptor beta chain was identified in a study of spatial heterogeneity in lung cancer. The V segment lost 5 bases and the J segment 4 bases; nucleotides outside the gene matches: 8. This CDR3 region has 15 residues. Germline V gene data show CDR1 as SEHNR and CDR2 as FQNEAQ (reference sequence). Findings and limits, study-wide: Follow-up blood showed ubiquitous expanded tumor TCRs less than blood at resection did.

TCRdb called the 5' RACE reads again in MiXCR, with one record for every CDR3 protein. The repertoire has roughly 4,100 distinct CDR3 sequences, around 22% of them found once; the top ten carry 25%. On this clonotype: Its antigen is not known. This beta chain represents an off-target read in a library built for alpha chains; its size is of limited meaning.

Documented time point: sample taken at primary tumor resection. Sequencing covered unsorted whole RNA taken from tumor, nontumor lung or frozen PBMC. The starting material was PBMCs, obtained at surgery. The chain carries TRBV7-9 and TRBJ1-5, with 7 bases identical to TRBD1. This clonotype originated in a female donor with early-stage non-small cell lung cancer. CDR3 protein: CASSAGTDFNQPQHF. CDR3 coding DNA: TGTGCCAGCAGCGCCGGGACAGACTTTAATCAGCCCCAGCATTTT.